This T cell receptor beta chain was sequenced for a study of blood T cell repertoires in COVID-19. As for the study in general: The samples span acute and convalescent COVID-19 from the United States, Italy and Spain.

Original handling: From reference gene primer amplification, estimates of nucleated cell counts were derived. TCRdb's copy holds only in-frame clones and misses some; the assay was immunoSEQ multiplex PCR. Clone size and the V and J calls come from that table; the DNA yielded D and trimming. This sample yields about 120,000 clones, of which over 60% are seen a single time; 3% to 4.5% belongs to the top ten. From germline, CDR1 is ENHRY and CDR2 SYGVKD. CDR3 length: 17 residues. Turning to this clone: One end of the junction varies from germline; a read error may be responsible.

The chain carries TRBV10-3 and TRBJ2-3; tentative D call: TRBD2 (5 bases). The TCR originated in a woman of 80 years or more with acute or convalescent COVID-19. The sequenced sample consisted of peripheral blood. CDR3 coding DNA: TGTGCCATCAGTGGCGACGGCCTACAAGGGAGCAGAGATACGCAGTATTTT. It codes for CAISGDGLQGSRDTQYF.